The rows below give T cell receptor beta chains drawn from one sample of a study of T-cell memory formation after mild COVID-19. TCRdb re-called the 5' RACE reads through MiXCR, storing one row per CDR3 protein. The sample holds under 300,000 distinct CDR3 sequences; around 8% are singletons and the top ten take 22%. Input material: PBMCs or a T cell subset sorted from them (not recorded which). These receptors came from a man aged 18 to 29 who had mild COVID-19 (a few samples of this study predate the infection). Cell type and time point are not known. CDR3s include the opening cysteine and the closing phenylalanine or tryptophan. A D gene is named only where the DNA matches it firmly. Size is stated for part of the rows, as once, few or many counts, or as a class when the clone is expanded.

>-|few|TRBJ1-6|TRBV5-1
TGCGCCAGCAGCTTGGCGGAGGGGAGAGGATCACCCCTCCACTTT
CASSLAEGRGSPLHF
>-|-|TRBJ2-3|TRBV6-4
TGTGCCAGCAGTGACTTCGCGGGCGCAGATACGCAGTATTTT
CASSDFAGADTQYF
>TRBD1|-|TRBJ2-5|TRBV4-2
TGTGCCAGCAGCCAACAGGGGGCAGAGACCCAGTACTTC
CASSQQGAETQYF
>TRBD2|many|TRBJ2-5|TRBV27
TGTGCCAGCAGTTTACTAGCGGGGGGGCGGGAGACCCAGTACTTC
CASSLLAGGRETQYF
>TRBD1|few|TRBJ2-7|TRBV6-1
TGTGCCAGCATAAACAGGGGATACTACGAGCAGTACTTC
CASINRGYYEQYF
>-|-|TRBJ1-5|TRBV6-2/TRBV6-3
TGTGCCAGCAGTTACTCGTCCACGGGTCCCCAGCATTTT
CASSYSSTGPQHF
>TRBD1|many|TRBJ2-7|TRBV4-1
TGCGCCAGCAGCCGCTCCGGGACAGAGGGCCACGAGCAGTACTTC
CASSRSGTEGHEQYF
>-|-|TRBJ1-6|TRBV4-2
TGTGCCAGCAGCCAAGAGGGCCTGGGGTCTTCTAATTCACCCCTCCACTTT
CASSQEGLGSSNSPLHF
>TRBD2|few|TRBJ2-5|TRBV20-1
TGCAGTGCTAGAGATGCACTAGCGGGGGGGTTCCAAGAGACCCAGTACTTC
CSARDALAGGFQETQYF
>TRBD1|few|TRBJ2-5|TRBV11-2
TGTGCCAGCAGTCCGGGACAGGGGATAGAGACCCAGTACTTC
CASSPGQGIETQYF
>-|few|TRBJ1-6|TRBV12-3/TRBV12-4
TGTGCCAGCACCCGCCTGGGGGGCTATAATTCACCCCTCCACTTT
CASTRLGGYNSPLHF
>-|-|TRBJ1-6|TRBV28
TGTGCCAGCAGACCAACCGGGGCCGTACCCCGTGGACCCCTCCACTTT
CASRPTGAVPRGPLHF
>TRBD2|few|TRBJ2-1|TRBV7-9
TGTGCCAGCAGCTTAGTAGGTCTAGCGGCCTACAATGAGCAGTTCTTC
CASSLVGLAAYNEQFF
>-|few|TRBJ2-2|TRBV5-1
TGCGCCAGCAGGGATTTAGGGAGTACCGGGGAGCTGTTTTTT
CASRDLGSTGELFF
>-|-|TRBJ1-5|TRBV20-1
TGCAGTGCTCTTGCGGAGCCCTATAGCAATCAGCCCCAGCATTTT
CSALAEPYSNQPQHF
>-|many|TRBJ1-5|TRBV12-3/TRBV12-4
TGTGCCAGCACCTTCTCAGGGGAAAATCAGCCCCAGCATTTT
CASTFSGENQPQHF
>-|few|TRBJ2-1|TRBV29-1
TGCAGCGTTGAAGAGAGTGGGGGCTCGGGAAATGAGCAGTTCTTC
CSVEESGGSGNEQFF
>-|few|TRBJ1-1|TRBV5-1
TGCGCCAGCAGCTTACGGGGAGAAAACACTGAAGCTTTCTTT
CASSLRGENTEAFF
>TRBD1|few|TRBJ1-5|TRBV7-2
TGTGCCAGCAGCTTAGACGGGACAGGGGTACAGCCCCAGCATTTT
CASSLDGTGVQPQHF
>-|-|TRBJ1-5|TRBV28
TGTGCCAGCAGCCTCCCCTCCAGGGGCAATCAGCCCCAGCATTTT
CASSLPSRGNQPQHF
>-|many|TRBJ1-2|TRBV6-5
TGTGCCAGCAGTTACTTACAGGGAGGCTCCTATGGCTACACCTTC
CASSYLQGGSYGYTF
>-|few|TRBJ2-1|TRBV18
TGTGCCAGCTCACCACGGTCACAGACCCTTTACAATGAGCAGTTCTTC
CASSPRSQTLYNEQFF
>TRBD2|few|TRBJ2-5|TRBV14
TGTGCCAGCAGCCAAGGCTTTCTAGCGGGGGCCGAAGAGACCCAGTACTTC
CASSQGFLAGAEETQYF
>TRBD1|few|TRBJ1-2|TRBV19
TGTGCCAGTACATCAGACAGGGGATCTGGCTACACCTTC
CASTSDRGSGYTF
>-|few|TRBJ1-1|TRBV5-1
TGCGCCAGCAGCTTGGAGGTTGGGGCAGCTGAAGCTTTCTTT
CASSLEVGAAEAFF
>-|many|TRBJ1-1|TRBV7-9
TGTGCCAGCAGGGTGGGGGGAAACACTGAAGCTTTCTTT
CASRVGGNTEAFF
>TRBD2|-|TRBJ2-7|TRBV7-8
TGTGCCAGCAGCTCGCGACTCGGGGGGACCTACGAGCAGTACTTC
CASSSRLGGTYEQYF
>-|-|TRBJ1-6|TRBV2
TGTGCCAGCAGTCGCACCGGCAGGGTTAGTGGTCGGGATTCACCCCTCCACTTT
CASSRTGRVSGRDSPLHF
>-|-|TRBJ2-1|TRBV19
TGTGCCAGTAGTGTCGGGATGTCATTCTACAATGAGCAGTTCTTC
CASSVGMSFYNEQFF
>-|-|TRBJ1-2|TRBV4-1
TGCGCCAGCAGCCAGCAGTCCGGGCGGATTTGGTCCTATGGCTACACCTTC
CASSQQSGRIWSYGYTF
>-|few|TRBJ1-1|TRBV7-6
TGTGCCAGCAGCTTGAAGGGGGGGGTCACTGAAGCTTTCTTT
CASSLKGGVTEAFF
>-|few|TRBJ2-2|TRBV7-8
TGTGCCAGCAGCTTAATGGCCCAGGGGATCAGCACCGGGGAGCTGTTTTTT
CASSLMAQGISTGELFF
>-|few|TRBJ2-2|TRBV29-1
TGCAGCGTTGACTGGGGGCTTGTCGGGGAGCTGTTTTTT
CSVDWGLVGELFF
>-|many|TRBJ1-5|TRBV5-1
TGCGCCAGCAGCTTGGCCCAAGGCCAGCCCCAGCATTTT
CASSLAQGQPQHF
>-|-|TRBJ1-1|TRBV7-3
TGTGCCAGCAGCCCGGACCGTTACCGAGCTTTCTTT
CASSPDRYRAFF
>-|few|TRBJ2-3|TRBV7-3
TGTGCCAGCAGCAAGACGGGGAGCACAGATACGCAGTATTTT
CASSKTGSTDTQYF
>TRBD2|-|TRBJ2-5|TRBV7-2
TGTGCCAGCAGCAAAGGTCTACGGGGCGGGAGATATTACCAAGAGACCCAGTACTTC
CASSKGLRGGRYYQETQYF
>-|few|TRBJ1-2|TRBV28
TGTGCCAGCAGTCCCACCTACAGTGTGCTTGGCTACACCTTC
CASSPTYSVLGYTF
>TRBD2|-|TRBJ2-1|TRBV15
TGTGCCACCAGCAGAGAGGGACTAGTATCGGGTGAGCAGTTCTTC
CATSREGLVSGEQFF
>TRBD2|few|TRBJ2-5|TRBV7-6
TGTGCCAGCAGCTTCGGGGGGAGGGAAGAGACCCAGTACTTC
CASSFGGREETQYF
>-|few|TRBJ1-1|TRBV11-3
TGTGCCAGCAGCTTAGGAGGCGGGGGGAACACTGAAGCTTTCTTT
CASSLGGGGNTEAFF
>-|many|TRBJ2-7|TRBV5-8
TGTGCCAGCAGATCACGTCAGGGTGGGACCTACGAGCAGTACTTC
CASRSRQGGTYEQYF
>-|many|TRBJ1-1|TRBV5-5
TGTGCCAGCAGCTTGTCTGTTCGGGTGGTATCTTTCTTT
CASSLSVRVVSFF
>-|-|TRBJ2-1|TRBV7-2
TGTGCCAGCAGCTGGGGGGTACGTCGCGATGAGCAGTTCTTC
CASSWGVRRDEQFF
>TRBD1|-|TRBJ1-2|TRBV20-1
TGCAGTTATCGACAGGGCCTCAACTATGGCTACACCTTC
CSYRQGLNYGYTF
>TRBD1|-|TRBJ2-3|TRBV6-2/TRBV6-3
TGTGCCAGCAGTTATCCCAGGGGGCGAAACACAGATACGCAGTATTTT
CASSYPRGRNTDTQYF
>-|many|TRBJ1-2|TRBV12-3/TRBV12-4
TGTGCCAGCAGTTCTGGGTCTGGGGGCTATGGCTACACCTTC
CASSSGSGGYGYTF
>-|-|TRBJ2-7|TRBV4-1
TGCGCCAGCAGCCAGCACAGGGCCCCGACCTACGAGCAGTACTTC
CASSQHRAPTYEQYF
>TRBD2|many|TRBJ2-3|TRBV4-1
TGCGCCAGCAGCCAAGATCACCTAGCGGGGGGGCCGGGGACAGATACGCAGTATTTT
CASSQDHLAGGPGTDTQYF
>-|many|TRBJ2-1|TRBV20-1
TGCAGTGCTAGTAATTATGAGCAGTTCTTC
CSASNYEQFF
>-|few|TRBJ2-1|TRBV20-1
TGCAGTGCTGAACCGGGGAATGAGCAGTTCTTC
CSAEPGNEQFF
>-|many|TRBJ2-7|TRBV12-3/TRBV12-4
TGTGCCAGCAGTTTATTGGTGAACCCCTACGAGCAGTACTTC
CASSLLVNPYEQYF
>-|-|TRBJ1-5|TRBV27
TGTGCCAGCAGTGCCCGAGCAGGGGGCAATCAGCCCCAGCATTTT
CASSARAGGNQPQHF
>TRBD1|few|TRBJ1-1|TRBV5-1
TGCGCCAGCAGCGCTACAGGGGAGGCTGAAGCTTTCTTT
CASSATGEAEAFF
>TRBD2|few|TRBJ2-3|TRBV12-3/TRBV12-4
TGTGCCAGCAGTTTCCCTAGCGGGGGGCTACCCACAGATACGCAGTATTTT
CASSFPSGGLPTDTQYF
>-|many|TRBJ2-4|TRBV10-2
TGCGCCAGCAGTGATACCAGGGAGGTCGGTAAAAACATTCAGTACTTC
CASSDTREVGKNIQYF
>-|few|TRBJ1-6|TRBV12-3/TRBV12-4
TGTGCCAGCAGTTTGTGGAGGAAGTACAGAGGCGATTCACCCCTCCACTTT
CASSLWRKYRGDSPLHF
>-|-|TRBJ2-5|TRBV5-4
TGTGCCAGCAGCTTGGCCACAGGGCCCCAAGAGACCCAGTACTTC
CASSLATGPQETQYF
>-|-|TRBJ2-5|TRBV20-1
TGCAGTGCTACCGCGCGTCGCGCCGGGTTGGAGACCCAGTACTTC
CSATARRAGLETQYF